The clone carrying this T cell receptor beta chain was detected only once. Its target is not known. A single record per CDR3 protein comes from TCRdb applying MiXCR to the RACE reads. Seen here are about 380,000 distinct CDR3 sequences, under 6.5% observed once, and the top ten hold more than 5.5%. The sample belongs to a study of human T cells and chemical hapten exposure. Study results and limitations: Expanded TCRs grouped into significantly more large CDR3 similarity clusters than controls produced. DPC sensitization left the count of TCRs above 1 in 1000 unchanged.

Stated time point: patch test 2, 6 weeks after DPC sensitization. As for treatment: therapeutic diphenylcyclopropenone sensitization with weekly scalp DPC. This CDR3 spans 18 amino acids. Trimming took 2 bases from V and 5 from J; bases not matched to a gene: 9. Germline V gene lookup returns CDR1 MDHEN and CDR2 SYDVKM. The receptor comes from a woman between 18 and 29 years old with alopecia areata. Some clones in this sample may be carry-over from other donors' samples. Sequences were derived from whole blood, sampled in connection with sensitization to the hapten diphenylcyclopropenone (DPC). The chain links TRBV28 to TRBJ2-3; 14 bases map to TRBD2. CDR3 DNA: TGTGCCAGCAGTTTAAGTCCCCGACTAGCGGGGGGGCTAGATACGCAGTATTTT. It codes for CASSLSPRLAGGLDTQYF.